Below, one T cell receptor beta chain is given with its context. Antigen specificity is unknown. TCRdb re-analyzed the 5' RACE reads; it lists each CDR3 protein once, without DNA. This sample contains hundreds of thousands of distinct CDR3 sequences. This record comes from a study of T cells expressing NK-cell markers. General study points: Of the CD8+ T cells in six donors, roughly 1.0-7.5% belonged to dominant NKG2C+ clonotypes.

This CDR3 spans 14 amino acids. CDR1 is MGHRA and CDR2 is YSYEKL in the germline V gene. The material sequenced was blood T cells: a sorted CD56 or NKG2C T cell subset, CD4+ or CD8+ T cells, or bulk PBMC T cells (not recorded which). This clonotype originated in a man between 18 and 35 years old in good health. The rearrangement joins TRBV4-1 to TRBJ2-1; with no DNA, the TCRdb D assignment of TRBD2 cannot be verified. CDR3 sequence reads: CASSQAGSYNEQFF.